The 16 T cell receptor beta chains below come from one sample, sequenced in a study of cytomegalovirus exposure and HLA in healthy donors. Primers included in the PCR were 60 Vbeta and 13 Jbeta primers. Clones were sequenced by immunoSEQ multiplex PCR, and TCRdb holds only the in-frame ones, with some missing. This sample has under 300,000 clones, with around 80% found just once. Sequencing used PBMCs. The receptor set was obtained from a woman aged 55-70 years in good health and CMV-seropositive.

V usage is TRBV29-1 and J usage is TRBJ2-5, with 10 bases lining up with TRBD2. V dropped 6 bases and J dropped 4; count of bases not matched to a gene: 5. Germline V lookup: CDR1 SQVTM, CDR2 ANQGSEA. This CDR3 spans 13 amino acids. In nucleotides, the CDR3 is TGCAGCGTGAGCGGGAGGGCCCTAGAGACCCAGTACTTC. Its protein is CSVSGRALETQYF.

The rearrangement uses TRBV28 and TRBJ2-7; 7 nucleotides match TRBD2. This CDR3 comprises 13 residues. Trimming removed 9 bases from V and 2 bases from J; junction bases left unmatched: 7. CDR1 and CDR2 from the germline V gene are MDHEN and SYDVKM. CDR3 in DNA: TGTGCCAGTGGTAGGCTAGCGGCCTACGAGCAGTACTTC. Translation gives CASGRLAAYEQYF.

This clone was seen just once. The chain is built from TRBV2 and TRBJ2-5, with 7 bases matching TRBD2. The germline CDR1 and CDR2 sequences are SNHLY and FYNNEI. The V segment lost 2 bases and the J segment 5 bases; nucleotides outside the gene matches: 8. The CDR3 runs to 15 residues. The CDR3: CASSELGGSWETQYF. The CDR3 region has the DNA TGTGCCAGCAGTGAACTGGGCGGGAGTTGGGAGACCCAGTACTTC.

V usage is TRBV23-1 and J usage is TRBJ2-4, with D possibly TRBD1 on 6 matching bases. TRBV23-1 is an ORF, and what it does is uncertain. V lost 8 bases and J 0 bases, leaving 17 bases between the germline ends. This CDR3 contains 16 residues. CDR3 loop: CASGCTDSIAKNIQYF. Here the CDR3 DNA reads TGCGCCAGCGGATGTACGGACAGTATAGCCAAAAACATTCAGTACTTC.

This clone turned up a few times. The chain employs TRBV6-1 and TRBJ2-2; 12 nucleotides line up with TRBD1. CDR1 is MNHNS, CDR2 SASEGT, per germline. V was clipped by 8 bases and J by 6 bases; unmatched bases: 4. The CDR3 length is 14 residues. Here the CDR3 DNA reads TGTGCCAGCGGGGGGACAGGGGGCGCCGGGGAGCTGTTTTTT. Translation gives CASGGTGGAGELFF.

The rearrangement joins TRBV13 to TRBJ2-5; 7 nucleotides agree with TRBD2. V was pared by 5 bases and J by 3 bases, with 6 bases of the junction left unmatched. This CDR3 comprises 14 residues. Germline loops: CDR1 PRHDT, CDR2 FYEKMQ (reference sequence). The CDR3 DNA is TGTGCCAGCAGCCCGTGGGGGGGGGAAGAGACCCAGTACTTC. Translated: CASSPWGGEETQYF.

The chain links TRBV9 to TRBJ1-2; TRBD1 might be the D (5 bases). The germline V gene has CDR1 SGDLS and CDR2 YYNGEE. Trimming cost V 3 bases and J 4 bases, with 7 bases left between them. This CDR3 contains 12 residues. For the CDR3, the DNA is TGTGCCAGCAGCGGACAGCTCTATGGCTACACCTTC. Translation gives CASSGQLYGYTF.

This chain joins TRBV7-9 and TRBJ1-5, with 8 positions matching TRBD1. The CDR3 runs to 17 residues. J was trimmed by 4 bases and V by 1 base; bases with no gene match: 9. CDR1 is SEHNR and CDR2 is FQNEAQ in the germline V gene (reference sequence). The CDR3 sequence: CASSLGRGQAINQPQHF. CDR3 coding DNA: TGTGCCAGCAGCTTAGGGAGGGGACAGGCGATAAATCAGCCCCAGCATTTT.

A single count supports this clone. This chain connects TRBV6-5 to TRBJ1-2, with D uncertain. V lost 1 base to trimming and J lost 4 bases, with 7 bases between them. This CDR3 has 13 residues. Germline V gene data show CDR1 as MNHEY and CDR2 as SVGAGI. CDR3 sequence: CASSYFDTYGYTF. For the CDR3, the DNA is TGTGCCAGCAGTTACTTTGACACCTATGGCTACACCTTC.

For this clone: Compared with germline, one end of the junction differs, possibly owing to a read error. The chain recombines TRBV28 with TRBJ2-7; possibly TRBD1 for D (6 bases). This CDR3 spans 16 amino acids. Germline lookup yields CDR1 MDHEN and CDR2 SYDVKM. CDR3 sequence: CASSATGTPPLGEQCF. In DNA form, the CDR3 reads TGTGCCAGCAGTGCCACCGGGACACCTCCCTTGGGCGAGCAGTGCTTC.

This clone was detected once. CDR3 sequence: CATSRDVVLPGNTIYF. The CDR3 region has the DNA TGTGCCACCAGCAGAGATGTCGTCCTACCTGGAAACACCATATATTTT. The V call is TRBV15, the J call TRBJ1-3; no clear D. V was clipped by 0 bases and J by 2 bases, with 11 bases between them. This CDR3 has 16 amino acids. Per the germline V gene, CDR1 is LNHNV and CDR2 is YYDKDF (reference sequence).

The CDR3 is CASSYSGQGNTIYF. In nucleotides, the CDR3 is TGTGCCAGCAGTTACTCCGGACAGGGAAACACCATATATTTT. The chain uses TRBV6-5 and TRBJ1-3; TRBD1 might be the D (6 bases). Trimming shortened V by 0 bases and J by 4 bases, and 7 bases separated the two germline ends. Germline V CDR1 and CDR2: MNHEY, SVGAGI. CDR3 size: 14 residues.

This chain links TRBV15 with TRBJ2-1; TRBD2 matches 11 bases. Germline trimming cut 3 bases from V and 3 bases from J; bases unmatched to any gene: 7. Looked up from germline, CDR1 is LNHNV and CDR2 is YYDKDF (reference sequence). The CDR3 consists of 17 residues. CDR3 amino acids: CATSSLLLAGDYNEQFF. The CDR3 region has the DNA TGTGCCACCAGCAGCTTACTACTAGCGGGAGACTACAATGAGCAGTTCTTC.

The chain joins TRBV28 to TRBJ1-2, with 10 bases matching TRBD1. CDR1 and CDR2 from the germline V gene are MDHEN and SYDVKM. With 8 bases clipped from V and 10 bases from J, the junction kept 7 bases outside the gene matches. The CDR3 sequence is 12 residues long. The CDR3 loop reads CASSGTGVSYTF. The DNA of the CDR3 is TGTGCCAGCTCCGGGACAGGGGTCTCCTACACCTTC.

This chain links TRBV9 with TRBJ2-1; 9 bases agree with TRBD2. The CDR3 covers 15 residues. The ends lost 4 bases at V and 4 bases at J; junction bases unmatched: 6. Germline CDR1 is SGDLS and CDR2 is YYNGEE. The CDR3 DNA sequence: TGTGCCAGCAGCCCGCCCCTAGCGGGGTACAATGAGCAGTTCTTC. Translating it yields CASSPPLAGYNEQFF.

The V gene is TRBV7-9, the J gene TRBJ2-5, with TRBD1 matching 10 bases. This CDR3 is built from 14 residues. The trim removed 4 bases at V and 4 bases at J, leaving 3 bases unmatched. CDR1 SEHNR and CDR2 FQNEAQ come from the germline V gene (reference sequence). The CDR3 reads CASSSRDRGETQYF. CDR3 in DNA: TGTGCCAGCAGCTCCCGGGACAGGGGAGAGACCCAGTACTTC. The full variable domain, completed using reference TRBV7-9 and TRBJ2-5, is DTGVSQNPRHKITKRGQNVTFRCDPISEHNRLYWYRQTLGQGPEFLTYFQNEAQLEKSRLLSDRFSAERPKGSFSTLEIQRTEQGDSAMYLCASSSRDRGETQYFGPGTRLLVL.